Listed below are T cell receptor beta chains from one sample, sequenced in a study of low-dose radiotherapy and immunotherapy resistance in tumors. TCRdb recomputed calls from the reads with MiXCR, one row per CDR3 protein. The sample carries more than 90,000 distinct CDR3 sequences, under 25% recorded once. The material was PBMCs, obtained after low-dose radiotherapy plus immunotherapy. All receptors come from a male donor with prostate cancer. The CDR3 runs from the conserved cysteine through the conserved F or W. Each record gives: V gene, clone size, J gene, D gene, CDR3 DNA, CDR3 protein. The D gene is left open where the match is weak. Size is omitted from some rows. Given values are once, few, many or a class for expanded clones.

TRBV7-2	many	TRBJ2-7	-	TGTGCCAGCAGCTTAGATGTGGGGCGCCCGTACGAGCAGTACTTC	CASSLDVGRPYEQYF
TRBV6-2/TRBV6-3	many	TRBJ2-2	TRBD2	TGTGCCAGCAGTGTCAGACTAGCGGCCGGGGAGCTGTTTTTT	CASSVRLAAGELFF
TRBV3-1	few	TRBJ2-7	-	TGTGCCAGCAGCCTCGGGAGCTCCTACGAGCAGTACTTC	CASSLGSSYEQYF
TRBV12-3/TRBV12-4	-	TRBJ1-6	TRBD1	TGTGCCAGCAGTTTACAGGGGGCAAATTCACCCCTCCACTTT	CASSLQGANSPLHF
TRBV29-1	many	TRBJ1-1	-	TGCAGCGTTGCGACCGTAAACACTGAAGCTTTCTTT	CSVATVNTEAFF
TRBV21-1	many	TRBJ2-1	-	TGTGCCAGCAGCAAGAGGTCTAGGCCCTACAATGAGCAGTTCTTC	CASSKRSRPYNEQFF
TRBV29-1	many	TRBJ2-3	-	TGCAGCGTTGAAGCGGGTAGCACAGATACGCAGTATTTT	CSVEAGSTDTQYF
TRBV6-6	-	TRBJ1-1	-	TGTGCCAGCAGTTCCAGGGACGCCACTGAAGCTTTCTTT	CASSSRDATEAFF
TRBV5-1	many	TRBJ2-3	TRBD2	TGCGCCAGCAGCACCGGGACTAGCGGTTTTTGGGATACGCAGTATTTT	CASSTGTSGFWDTQYF
TRBV27	-	TRBJ2-5	-	TGTGCCAGCAGTTCCCTCTTGCAGGGCTACCAAGAGACCCAGTACTTC	CASSSLLQGYQETQYF
TRBV5-4	medium-sized	TRBJ2-5	-	TGTGCCAGCAGCCCCGGGGGAGCCTGGGAGACCCAGTACTTC	CASSPGGAWETQYF
TRBV3-1	few	TRBJ2-5	TRBD2	TGTGCCAGCAGCCCCTGGACTAGCGGGGGAGGAGAGACCCAGTACTTC	CASSPWTSGGGETQYF
TRBV20-1	-	TRBJ1-2	-	TGCAGTGCGGAGTCCGGGACCGCTCGATATGGCTACACCTTC	CSAESGTARYGYTF
TRBV7-9	many	TRBJ2-3	TRBD2	TGTGCCAGCAGCTCCCCTAGCGGGGGGGGCACAGATACGCAGTATTTT	CASSSPSGGGTDTQYF
TRBV29-1	many	TRBJ2-5	TRBD2	TGCAGCGTTCCGACTAGCGGGGTTGAGACCCAGTACTTC	CSVPTSGVETQYF